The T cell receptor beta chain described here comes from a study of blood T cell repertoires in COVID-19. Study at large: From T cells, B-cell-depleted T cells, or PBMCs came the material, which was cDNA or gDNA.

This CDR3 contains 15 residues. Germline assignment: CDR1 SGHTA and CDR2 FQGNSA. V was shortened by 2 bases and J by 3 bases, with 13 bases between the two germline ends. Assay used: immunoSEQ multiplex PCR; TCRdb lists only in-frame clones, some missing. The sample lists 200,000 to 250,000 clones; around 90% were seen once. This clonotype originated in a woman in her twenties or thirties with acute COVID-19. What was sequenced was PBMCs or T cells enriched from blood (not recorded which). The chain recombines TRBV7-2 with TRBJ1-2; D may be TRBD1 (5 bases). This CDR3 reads CASSLKGDAYYGYTF. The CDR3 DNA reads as TGTGCCAGCAGCTTAAAAGGGGATGCATACTATGGCTACACCTTC.